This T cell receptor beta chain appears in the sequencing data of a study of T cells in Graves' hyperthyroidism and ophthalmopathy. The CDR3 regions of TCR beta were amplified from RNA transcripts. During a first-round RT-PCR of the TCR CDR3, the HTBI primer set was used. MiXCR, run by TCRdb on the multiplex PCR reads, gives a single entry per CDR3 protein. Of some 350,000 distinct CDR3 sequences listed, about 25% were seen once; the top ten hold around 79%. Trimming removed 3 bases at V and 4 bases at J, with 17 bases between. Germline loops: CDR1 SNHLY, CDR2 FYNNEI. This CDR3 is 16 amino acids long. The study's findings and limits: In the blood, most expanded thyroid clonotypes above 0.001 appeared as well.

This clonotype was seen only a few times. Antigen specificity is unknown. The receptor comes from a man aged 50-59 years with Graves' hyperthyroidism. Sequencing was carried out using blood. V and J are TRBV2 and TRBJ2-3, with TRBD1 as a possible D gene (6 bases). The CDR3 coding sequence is TGTGCCAGCAGTGACTTTTTGGGGGCGCGGGCAGATACGCAGTATTTT. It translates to CASSDFLGARADTQYF.